Listed below are T cell receptor beta chains from one sample, sequenced in a study of blood T cell repertoires in COVID-19. The assay was immunoSEQ multiplex PCR, and TCRdb's table has in-frame clones only and misses some. Found here are approximately 200,000 clones, approximately 85% of them singletons; the top ten hold approximately 12%. Sequencing was performed on PBMCs or T cells enriched from blood (not recorded which). The receptors derive from a man aged 40-55 years who had recovered from COVID-19. The CDR3 runs from the conserved cysteine through the conserved F or W. D genes are given only for firm matches. Clone size is shown for a subset of rows, as once, few, many or a class of expanded clone.

d_gene	v_gene	abundance	j_gene	CDR3aa	CDR3nt
TRBD2	TRBV6-2/TRBV6-3	once	TRBJ2-7	CASSLPTSGRPNEQYF	TGTGCCAGCAGTCTCCCTACTAGCGGGAGACCCAACGAGCAGTACTTC
-	TRBV29-1	-	TRBJ2-1	CSVEVYQGNEQFF	TGCAGCGTTGAAGTCTATCAGGGGAATGAGCAGTTCTTC
-	TRBV5-1	-	TRBJ2-5	CASSLGNGNDYYIQETQYF	TGCGCCAGCAGCTTGGGGAACGGCAATGACTACTATATTCAAGAGACCCAGTACTTC
TRBD1	TRBV24-1	-	TRBJ1-2	CATSAESTGNYGYTF	TGTGCCACCAGTGCTGAATCGACAGGGAACTATGGCTACACCTTC
-	TRBV9	once	TRBJ2-1	CASSVSRGRAFENEQFF	TGTGCCAGCAGCGTATCAAGGGGGAGGGCCTTTGAAAATGAGCAGTTCTTC
-	TRBV5-1	once	TRBJ1-1	CASSLGLQNTEAFF	TGCGCCAGCAGCTTGGGACTGCAGAACACTGAAGCTTTCTTT
-	TRBV2	-	TRBJ1-5	CASSLRVQPQHF	TGTGCCAGCAGCCTCAGGGTTCAGCCCCAGCATTTT
TRBD2	TRBV9	-	TRBJ2-1	CASSYGLAGRDEQFF	TGTGCCAGCAGCTATGGACTAGCGGGGAGGGATGAGCAGTTCTTC
-	TRBV2	once	TRBJ2-5	CASTGVQETQYF	TGTGCCAGCACCGGAGTACAAGAGACCCAGTACTTC
TRBD2	TRBV27	-	TRBJ2-7	CASSFQTSGTSYEQYF	TGTGCCAGCAGTTTTCAGACTAGCGGGACCTCCTACGAGCAGTACTTC
TRBD1	TRBV6-1	-	TRBJ2-1	CASSERGPDEQFF	TGTGCCAGCAGTGAAAGGGGGCCCGATGAGCAGTTCTTC
-	TRBV10-3	-	TRBJ1-1	CAITTAMNTEAFF	TGTGCCATTACGACAGCCATGAACACTGAAGCTTTCTTT